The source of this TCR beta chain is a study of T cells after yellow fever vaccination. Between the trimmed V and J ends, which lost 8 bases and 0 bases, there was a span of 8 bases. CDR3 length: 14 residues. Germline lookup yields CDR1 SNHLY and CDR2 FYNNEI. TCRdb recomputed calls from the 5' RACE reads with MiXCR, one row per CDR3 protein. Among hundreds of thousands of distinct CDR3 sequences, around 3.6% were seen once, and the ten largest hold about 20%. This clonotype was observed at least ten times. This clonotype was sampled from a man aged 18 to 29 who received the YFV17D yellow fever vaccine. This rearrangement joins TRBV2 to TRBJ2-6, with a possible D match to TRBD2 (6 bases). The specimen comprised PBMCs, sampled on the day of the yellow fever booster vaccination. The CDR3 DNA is TGTGCCAGCGTCGGGAGCTCTGGGGCCAACGTCCTGACTTTC. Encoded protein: CASVGSSGANVLTF.